These T cell receptor beta chains were read from a single sample in a study of cytomegalovirus exposure and HLA in healthy donors. Generated by immunoSEQ multiplex PCR, the TCRdb table keeps only in-frame clones and is missing some. Of roughly 30,000 clones listed, 85% to 90% are singletons. Sequencing was done on a sample of PBMCs. The receptors shown here come from a boy between 10 and 17 years old in good health and CMV-seronegative. The CDR3 runs from the conserved cysteine through the conserved F or W. Fields, in order: J gene, V gene, clone size, CDR3 protein. Some rows mark clone size as missing; the rest say once, few, many or name a class of expanded clone.

J gene: TRBJ2-1
V gene: TRBV30
clone size: .
CDR3 protein: CAWSVGGALYNEQFF

J gene: TRBJ2-1
V gene: TRBV6-5
clone size: once
CDR3 protein: CASSRSTGEGNEQFF

J gene: TRBJ1-2
V gene: TRBV12-5
clone size: .
CDR3 protein: CASGLNNGGGYTF

J gene: TRBJ1-2
V gene: TRBV29-1
clone size: .
CDR3 protein: CSARQGIANYGYTF

J gene: TRBJ2-7
V gene: TRBV28
clone size: .
CDR3 protein: CASSLYANPYEQYF

J gene: TRBJ2-5
V gene: TRBV10-3
clone size: once
CDR3 protein: CAISESDTGDETQYF

J gene: .
V gene: TRBV19
clone size: once
CDR3 protein: CASSAGQSYEQYF

J gene: TRBJ2-7
V gene: TRBV29-1
clone size: .
CDR3 protein: CSVVGTGLDEQYF

J gene: TRBJ2-7
V gene: TRBV15
clone size: few
CDR3 protein: CATSRDPRGPYEQYF

J gene: TRBJ2-7
V gene: TRBV6-6
clone size: .
CDR3 protein: CASSEGRGGYEQYF

J gene: TRBJ2-3
V gene: TRBV21-1
clone size: .
CDR3 protein: CASSKGGQGDTDTQYF

J gene: TRBJ2-1
V gene: TRBV2
clone size: .
CDR3 protein: CASLSGVRSVNEQFF

J gene: TRBJ2-1
V gene: TRBV28
clone size: .
CDR3 protein: CASSLYFPGQGGNEQFF

J gene: TRBJ1-5
V gene: TRBV7-3
clone size: .
CDR3 protein: CASSSVPGSTQHF

J gene: TRBJ1-2
V gene: TRBV5-1
clone size: few
CDR3 protein: CASSLTGWSDYGYTF

J gene: TRBJ2-7
V gene: TRBV29-1
clone size: .
CDR3 protein: CSVSIWSSYEQYF

J gene: TRBJ2-7
V gene: TRBV5-4
clone size: .
CDR3 protein: CASSTVGVHEQYF

J gene: TRBJ1-6
V gene: TRBV5-1
clone size: .
CDR3 protein: CASRTGQDLNSPLHF

J gene: TRBJ2-7
V gene: TRBV28
clone size: .
CDR3 protein: CASSPIQDAYEQYF

J gene: TRBJ2-7
V gene: TRBV9
clone size: .
CDR3 protein: CASSPTAGTGMTEQYF

J gene: TRBJ2-7
V gene: TRBV7-2
clone size: .
CDR3 protein: CASGNGDRITYEQYF

J gene: TRBJ1-2
V gene: TRBV5-1
clone size: .
CDR3 protein: CASSLEVTGGGYTF

J gene: TRBJ1-1
V gene: TRBV19
clone size: .
CDR3 protein: CASRGRVNTEAFF

J gene: TRBJ1-3
V gene: TRBV5-1
clone size: .
CDR3 protein: CASSADRGSGNTIYF

J gene: TRBJ1-1
V gene: TRBV7-9
clone size: .
CDR3 protein: CAIPKSVFMNTEAFF

J gene: TRBJ2-1
V gene: TRBV6-5
clone size: .
CDR3 protein: CASSTGGTPYNEQFF

J gene: TRBJ2-5
V gene: TRBV5-4
clone size: .
CDR3 protein: CASRTLAGGEETQYF

J gene: TRBJ2-3
V gene: TRBV15
clone size: .
CDR3 protein: CATSRDFAAGSTDTQYF

J gene: TRBJ1-2
V gene: TRBV9
clone size: .
CDR3 protein: CASSGGTEINYGYTF

J gene: TRBJ1-1
V gene: TRBV7-6
clone size: .
CDR3 protein: CASSNGQDTEAFF

J gene: TRBJ2-3
V gene: TRBV19
clone size: .
CDR3 protein: CASSTFPASGGATDTQYF

J gene: TRBJ2-2
V gene: TRBV5-1
clone size: .
CDR3 protein: CASSYTGGSNTGELFF

J gene: TRBJ2-7
V gene: TRBV6-5
clone size: .
CDR3 protein: CASSQTSGSTYEQYF

J gene: TRBJ2-3
V gene: TRBV5-1
clone size: once
CDR3 protein: CASSREGGGTDTQYF

J gene: TRBJ2-3
V gene: TRBV28
clone size: .
CDR3 protein: CASISSNTQYF

J gene: TRBJ1-2
V gene: TRBV9
clone size: .
CDR3 protein: CAGSVVGQPGYTF

J gene: TRBJ2-3
V gene: TRBV18
clone size: .
CDR3 protein: CASSPRVGGTTSTDTQYF

J gene: TRBJ1-4
V gene: TRBV5-1
clone size: .
CDR3 protein: CASSLESRNDEKLFF